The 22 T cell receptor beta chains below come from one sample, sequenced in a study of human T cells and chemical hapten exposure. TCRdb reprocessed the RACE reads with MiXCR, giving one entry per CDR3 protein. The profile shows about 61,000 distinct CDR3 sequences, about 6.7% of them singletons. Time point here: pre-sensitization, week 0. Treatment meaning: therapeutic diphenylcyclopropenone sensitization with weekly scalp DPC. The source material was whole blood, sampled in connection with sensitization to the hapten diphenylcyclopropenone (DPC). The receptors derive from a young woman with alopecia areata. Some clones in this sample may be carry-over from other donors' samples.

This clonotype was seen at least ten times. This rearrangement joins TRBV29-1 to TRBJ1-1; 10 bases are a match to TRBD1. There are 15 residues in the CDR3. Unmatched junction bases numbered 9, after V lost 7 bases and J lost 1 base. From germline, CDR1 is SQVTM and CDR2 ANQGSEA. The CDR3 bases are TGCAGCGCCGTCCCGGGACAGGGGTCGAACACTGAAGCTTTCTTT. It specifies CSAVPGQGSNTEAFF.

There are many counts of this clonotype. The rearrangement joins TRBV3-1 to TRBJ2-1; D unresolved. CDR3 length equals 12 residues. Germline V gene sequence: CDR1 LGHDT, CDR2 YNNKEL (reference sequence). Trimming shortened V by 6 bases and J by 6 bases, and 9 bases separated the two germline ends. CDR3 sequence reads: CASSQISNEQFF. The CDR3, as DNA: TGTGCCAGCAGTCAAATTAGCAATGAGCAGTTCTTC.

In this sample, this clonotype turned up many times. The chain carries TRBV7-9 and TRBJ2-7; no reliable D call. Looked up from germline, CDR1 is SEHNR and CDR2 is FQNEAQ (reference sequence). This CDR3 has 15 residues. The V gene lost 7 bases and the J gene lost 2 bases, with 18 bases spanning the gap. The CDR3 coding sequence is TGTGCCAGCATCCTATACCCAACAGCTACCTACGAGCAGTACTTC. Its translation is CASILYPTATYEQYF.

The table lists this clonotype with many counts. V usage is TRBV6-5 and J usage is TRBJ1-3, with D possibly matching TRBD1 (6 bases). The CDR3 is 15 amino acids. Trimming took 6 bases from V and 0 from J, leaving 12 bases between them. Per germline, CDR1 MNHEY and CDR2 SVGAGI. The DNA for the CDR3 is TGTGCCAGCAGCCGACAGGTAGACTCTGGAAACACCATATATTTT. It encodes CASSRQVDSGNTIYF.

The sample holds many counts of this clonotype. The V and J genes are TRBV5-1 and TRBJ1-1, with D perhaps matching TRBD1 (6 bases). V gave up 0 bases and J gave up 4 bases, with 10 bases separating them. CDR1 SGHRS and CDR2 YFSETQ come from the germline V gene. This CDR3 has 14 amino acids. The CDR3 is CASSLAGGFTEAFF. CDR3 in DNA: TGCGCCAGCAGCTTGGCTGGGGGCTTCACTGAAGCTTTCTTT.

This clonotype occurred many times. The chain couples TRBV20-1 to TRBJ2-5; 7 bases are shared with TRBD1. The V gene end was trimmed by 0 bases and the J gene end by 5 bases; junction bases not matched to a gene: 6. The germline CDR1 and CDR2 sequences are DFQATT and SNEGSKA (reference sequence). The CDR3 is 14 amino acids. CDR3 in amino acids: CSARDLGRGETQYF. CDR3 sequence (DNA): TGCAGTGCTAGAGATCTGGGCAGGGGGGAGACCCAGTACTTC.

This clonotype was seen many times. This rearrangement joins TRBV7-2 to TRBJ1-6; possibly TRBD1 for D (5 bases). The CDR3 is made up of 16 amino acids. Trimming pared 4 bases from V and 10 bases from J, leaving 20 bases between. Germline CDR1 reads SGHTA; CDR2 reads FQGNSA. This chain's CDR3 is CASSSGPAGVQSPLHF. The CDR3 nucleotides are TGTGCCAGCAGCTCCGGCCCTGCGGGGGTCCAATCACCCCTCCACTTT.

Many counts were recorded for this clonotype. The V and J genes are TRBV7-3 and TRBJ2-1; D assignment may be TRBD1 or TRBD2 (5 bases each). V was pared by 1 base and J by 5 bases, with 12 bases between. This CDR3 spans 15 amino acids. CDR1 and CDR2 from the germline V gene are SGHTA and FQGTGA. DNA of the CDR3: TGTGCCAGCAGCTTAAGCCGGGGCTACCACAATGAGCAGTTCTTC. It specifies CASSLSRGYHNEQFF. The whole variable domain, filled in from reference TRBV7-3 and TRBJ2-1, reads GAGVSQTPSNKVTEKGKYVELRCDPISGHTALYWYRQSLGQGPEFLIYFQGTGAADDSGLPNDRFFAVRPEGSVSTLKIQRTERGDSAVYLCASSLSRGYHNEQFFGPGTRLTVL.

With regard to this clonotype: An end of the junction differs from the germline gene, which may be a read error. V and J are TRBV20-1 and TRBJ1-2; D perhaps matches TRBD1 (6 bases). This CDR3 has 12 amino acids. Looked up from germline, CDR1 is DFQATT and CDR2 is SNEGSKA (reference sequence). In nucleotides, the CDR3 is TGCAGTGCTAGAGTCTGGACAGATGGCGACACCTTC. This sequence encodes CSARVWTDGDTF.

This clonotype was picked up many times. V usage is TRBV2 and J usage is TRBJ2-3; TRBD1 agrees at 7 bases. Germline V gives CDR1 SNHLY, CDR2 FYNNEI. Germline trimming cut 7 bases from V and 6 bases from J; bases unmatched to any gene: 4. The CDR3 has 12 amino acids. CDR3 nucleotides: TGTGCCAGCACCAGGGACAGCGATACGCAGTATTTT. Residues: CASTRDSDTQYF.

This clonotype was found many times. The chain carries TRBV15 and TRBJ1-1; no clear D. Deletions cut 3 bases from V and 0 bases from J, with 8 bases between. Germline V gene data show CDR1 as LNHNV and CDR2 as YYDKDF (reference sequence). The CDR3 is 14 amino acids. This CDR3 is CATSRRVVNTEAFF. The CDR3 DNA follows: TGTGCCACCAGCAGGAGGGTGGTGAACACTGAAGCTTTCTTT.

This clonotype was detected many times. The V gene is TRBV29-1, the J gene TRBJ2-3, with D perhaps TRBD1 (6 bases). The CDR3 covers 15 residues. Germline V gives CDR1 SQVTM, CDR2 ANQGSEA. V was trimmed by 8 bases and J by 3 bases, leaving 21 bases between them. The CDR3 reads CSLRGFRFETDTQYF. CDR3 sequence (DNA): TGCAGCCTGAGGGGGTTTCGGTTTGAGACAGATACGCAGTATTTT.

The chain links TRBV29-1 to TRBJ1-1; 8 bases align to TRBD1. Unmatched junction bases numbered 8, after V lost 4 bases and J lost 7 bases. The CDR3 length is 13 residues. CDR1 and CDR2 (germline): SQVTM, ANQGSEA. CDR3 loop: CSVGRQGPGEAFF. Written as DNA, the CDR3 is TGCAGCGTTGGAAGACAGGGGCCAGGTGAAGCTTTCTTT.

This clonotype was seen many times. DNA of the CDR3: TGTGCCAGCAGCCTGCTTAGCAATCAGCCCCAGCATTTT. This encodes CASSLLSNQPQHF. This chain links TRBV7-2 with TRBJ1-5; D not certain. The CDR3 covers 13 residues. V was trimmed by 5 bases and J by 0 bases, leaving 5 bases between them. Germline V lookup: CDR1 SGHTA, CDR2 FQGNSA.

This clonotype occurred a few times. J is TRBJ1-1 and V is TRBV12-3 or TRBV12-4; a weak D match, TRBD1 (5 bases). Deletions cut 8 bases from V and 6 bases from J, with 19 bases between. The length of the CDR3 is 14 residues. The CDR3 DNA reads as TGTGCCAGCCTCGCAGTTCGGGGCTCCGCTGAAGCTTTCTTT. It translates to CASLAVRGSAEAFF.

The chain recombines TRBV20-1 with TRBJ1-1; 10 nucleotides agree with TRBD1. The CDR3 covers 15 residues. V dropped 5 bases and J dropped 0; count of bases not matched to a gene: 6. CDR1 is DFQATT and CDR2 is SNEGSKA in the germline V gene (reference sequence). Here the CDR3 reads CSAPGQGRMNTEAFF. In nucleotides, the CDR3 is TGCAGTGCTCCGGGACAGGGGCGCATGAACACTGAAGCTTTCTTT.

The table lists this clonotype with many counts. The CDR3 protein is CSASFGTGVLATNEKLFF. As DNA, the CDR3 is TGCAGTGCTAGCTTCGGGACAGGGGTTTTGGCAACTAATGAAAAACTGTTTTTT. This chain uses TRBV20-1 with TRBJ1-4; 10 bases match TRBD1. Germline CDR1 is DFQATT and CDR2 is SNEGSKA (reference sequence). This CDR3 region has 18 residues. Germline trimming cut 3 bases from V and 0 bases from J; bases unmatched to any gene: 10.

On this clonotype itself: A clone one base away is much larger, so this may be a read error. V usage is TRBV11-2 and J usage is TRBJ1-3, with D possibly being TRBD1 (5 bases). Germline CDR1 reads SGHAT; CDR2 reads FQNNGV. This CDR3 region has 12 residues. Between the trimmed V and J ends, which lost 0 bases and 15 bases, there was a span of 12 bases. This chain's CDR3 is CASSLELGPRYF. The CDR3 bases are TGTGCCAGCAGCTTAGAGTTGGGACCCAGATATTTT.

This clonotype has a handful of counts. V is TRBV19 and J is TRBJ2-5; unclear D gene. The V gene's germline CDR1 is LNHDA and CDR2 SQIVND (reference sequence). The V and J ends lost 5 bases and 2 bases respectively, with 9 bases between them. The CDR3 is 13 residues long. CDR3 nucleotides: TGTGCCAGTAGTCGAGGCTGGCAAGAGACCCAGTACTTC. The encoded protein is CASSRGWQETQYF.

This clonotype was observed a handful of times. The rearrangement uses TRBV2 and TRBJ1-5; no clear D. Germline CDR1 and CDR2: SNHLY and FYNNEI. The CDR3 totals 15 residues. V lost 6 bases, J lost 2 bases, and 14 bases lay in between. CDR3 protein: CASRDGRSGNQPQHF. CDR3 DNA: TGTGCCAGCAGGGATGGCCGGTCGGGCAATCAGCCCCAGCATTTT.

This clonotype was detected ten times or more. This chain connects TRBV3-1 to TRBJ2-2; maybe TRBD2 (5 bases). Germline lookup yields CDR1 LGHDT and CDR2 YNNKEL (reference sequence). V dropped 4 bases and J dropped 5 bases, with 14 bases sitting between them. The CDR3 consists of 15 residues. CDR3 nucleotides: TGTGCCAGCAGCCGGGGAGACACCTTAACCGGGGAGCTGTTTTTT. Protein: CASSRGDTLTGELFF.

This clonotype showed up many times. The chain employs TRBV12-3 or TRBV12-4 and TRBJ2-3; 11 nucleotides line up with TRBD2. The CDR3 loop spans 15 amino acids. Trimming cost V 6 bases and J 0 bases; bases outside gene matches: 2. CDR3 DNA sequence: TGTGCCAGCAGCTCTAGCGGGGGGAGCACAGATACGCAGTATTTT. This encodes CASSSSGGSTDTQYF.